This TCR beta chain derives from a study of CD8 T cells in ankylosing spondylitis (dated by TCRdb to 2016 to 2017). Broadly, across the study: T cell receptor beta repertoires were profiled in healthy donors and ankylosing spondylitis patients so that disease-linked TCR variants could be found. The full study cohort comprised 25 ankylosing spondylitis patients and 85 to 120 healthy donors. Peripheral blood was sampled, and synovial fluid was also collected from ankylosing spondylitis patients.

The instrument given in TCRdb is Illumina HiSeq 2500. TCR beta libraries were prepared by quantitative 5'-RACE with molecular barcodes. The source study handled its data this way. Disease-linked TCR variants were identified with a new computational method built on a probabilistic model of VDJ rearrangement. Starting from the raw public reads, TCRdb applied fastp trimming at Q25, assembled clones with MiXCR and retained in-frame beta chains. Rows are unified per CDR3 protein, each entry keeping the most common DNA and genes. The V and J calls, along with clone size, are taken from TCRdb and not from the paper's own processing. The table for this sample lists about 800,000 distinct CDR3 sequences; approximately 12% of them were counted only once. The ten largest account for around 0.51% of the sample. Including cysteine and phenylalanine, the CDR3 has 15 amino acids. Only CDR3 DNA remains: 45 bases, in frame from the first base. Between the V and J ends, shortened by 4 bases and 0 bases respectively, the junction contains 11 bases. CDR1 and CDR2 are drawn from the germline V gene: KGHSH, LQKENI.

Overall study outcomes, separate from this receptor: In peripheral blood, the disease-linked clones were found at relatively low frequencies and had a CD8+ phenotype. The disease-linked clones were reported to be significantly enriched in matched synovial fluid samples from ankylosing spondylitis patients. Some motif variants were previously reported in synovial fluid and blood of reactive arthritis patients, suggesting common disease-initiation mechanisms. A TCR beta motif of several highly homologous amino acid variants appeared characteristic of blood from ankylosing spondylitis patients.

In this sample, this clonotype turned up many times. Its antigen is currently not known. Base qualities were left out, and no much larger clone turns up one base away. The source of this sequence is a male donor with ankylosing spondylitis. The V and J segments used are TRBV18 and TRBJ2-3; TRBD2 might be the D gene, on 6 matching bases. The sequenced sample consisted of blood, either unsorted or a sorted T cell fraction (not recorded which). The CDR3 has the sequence CASSRLEGSTDTQYF. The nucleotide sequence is TGTGCCAGCTCACGCTTGGAGGGAAGCACAGATACGCAGTATTTT.